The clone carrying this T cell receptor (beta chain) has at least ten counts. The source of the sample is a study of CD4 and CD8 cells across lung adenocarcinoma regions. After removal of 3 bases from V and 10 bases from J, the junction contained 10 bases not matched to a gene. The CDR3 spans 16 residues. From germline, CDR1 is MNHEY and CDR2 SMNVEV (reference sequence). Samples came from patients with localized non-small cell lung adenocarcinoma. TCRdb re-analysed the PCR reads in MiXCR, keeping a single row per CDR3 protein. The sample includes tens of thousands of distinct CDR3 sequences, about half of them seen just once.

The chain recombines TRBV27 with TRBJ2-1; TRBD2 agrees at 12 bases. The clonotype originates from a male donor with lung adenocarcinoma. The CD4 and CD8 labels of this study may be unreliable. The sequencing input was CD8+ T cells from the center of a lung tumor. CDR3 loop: CASSFGTSGPRGEQFF. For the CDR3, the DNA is TGTGCCAGCAGTTTTGGGACTAGCGGGCCGAGGGGGGAGCAGTTCTTC.